This T cell receptor beta chain was captured in a study of shared clonotypes between healthy human individuals. The wider study: Aged between 18 and 49, the donors were two women and a few men.

CD45RO negativity and positive selection for CCR7 defined naive CD8 cells, a population that excluded terminally differentiated effector memory CD45RA+ cells. Only in-frame clones appear in the TCRdb table, and some are missing; sequencing was by immunoSEQ multiplex PCR. The table has around 2,100,000 clones, about 94% seen once. J was trimmed by 8 bases and V by 0 bases; bases with no gene match: 11. The CDR3 runs to 17 residues. CDR1 and CDR2 from the germline V gene are SGHRS and YFSETQ. V and J are TRBV5-1 and TRBJ2-1; 10 bases align to TRBD2. Sequenced: naive CD8+ T cells sorted from blood. The receptor's source is a young man in good health. CDR3 residues: CASSLVDSASGSDEQFF. CDR3 DNA sequence: TGCGCCAGCAGCTTGGTAGATTCGGCTAGCGGGAGCGATGAGCAGTTCTTC.